These 2 T cell receptor beta chains originate from one sample sequenced in a study of cytomegalovirus exposure and HLA in healthy donors. The PCR made use of 60 Vbeta and 13 Jbeta primers. Repertoires were generated with immunoSEQ multiplex PCR, while TCRdb's copy carries only in-frame clones and drops some. The sample has around 150,000 clones; 66% are singletons. The sequenced sample was PBMCs. The source of these receptors is a human donor in good health.

V and J are TRBV5-4 and TRBJ2-1, with a tentative D call TRBD2 (6 bases). Trimming stripped 0 bases from V and 6 bases from J, with 10 bases between. Germline V gene data show CDR1 as SGHNT and CDR2 as YYREEE (reference sequence). The CDR3 covers 14 residues. CDR3 protein: CASSLVREPNEQFF. CDR3 DNA: TGTGCCAGCAGCTTGGTGCGGGAACCCAATGAGCAGTTCTTC.

The chain recombines TRBV4-3 with TRBJ2-1; 11 nucleotides line up with TRBD2. The CDR3 extends over 15 amino acids. V lost 4 bases and J lost 4; bases outside the gene matches: 3. The V gene's germline CDR1 is LGHNA and CDR2 YSLEER. This CDR3 is CASSLASGRYNEQFF. The CDR3 DNA reads as TGCGCCAGCAGCCTAGCTAGCGGGAGGTACAATGAGCAGTTCTTC.